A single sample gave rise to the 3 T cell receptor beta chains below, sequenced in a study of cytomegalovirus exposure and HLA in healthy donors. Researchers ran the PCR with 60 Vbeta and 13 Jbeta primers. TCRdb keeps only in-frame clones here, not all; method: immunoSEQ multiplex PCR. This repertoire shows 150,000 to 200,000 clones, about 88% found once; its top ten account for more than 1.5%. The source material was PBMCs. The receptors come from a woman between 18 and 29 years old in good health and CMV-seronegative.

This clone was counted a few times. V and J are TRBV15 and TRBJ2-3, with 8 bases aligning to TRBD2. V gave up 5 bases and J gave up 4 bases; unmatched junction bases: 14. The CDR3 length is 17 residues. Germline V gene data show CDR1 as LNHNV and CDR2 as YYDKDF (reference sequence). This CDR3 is CATSVAAAGVGADTQYF. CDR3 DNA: TGTGCCACCAGCGTCGCAGCAGCGGGAGTGGGCGCAGATACGCAGTATTTT.

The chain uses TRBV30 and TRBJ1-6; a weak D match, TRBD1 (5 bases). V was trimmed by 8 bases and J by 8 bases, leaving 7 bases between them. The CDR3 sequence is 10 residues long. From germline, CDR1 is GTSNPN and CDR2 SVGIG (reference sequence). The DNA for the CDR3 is TGTGCCGGGGGGGATTCACCCCTCCACTTT. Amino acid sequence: CAGGDSPLHF.

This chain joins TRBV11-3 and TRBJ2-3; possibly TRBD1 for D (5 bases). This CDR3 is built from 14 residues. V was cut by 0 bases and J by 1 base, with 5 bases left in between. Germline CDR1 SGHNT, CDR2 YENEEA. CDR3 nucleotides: TGTGCCAGCAGCTTAGAAGGGGGCACAGATACGCAGTATTTT. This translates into CASSLEGGTDTQYF.